A single sample gave rise to the 18 T cell receptor beta chains below, sequenced in a study of T cell repertoires in cytomegalovirus infection. These TCRs are of unknown antigen specificity. MiXCR was run by TCRdb on the reads, yielding one entry per CDR3 protein. Here the sample spans 900,000 to 950,000 distinct CDR3 sequences, about a third being singletons. The sample here was cultured CD8+ T cells from PBMCs, taken from culture after CMV antigen stimulation. These TCRs come from a human donor in good health (CMV status not recorded). Some clones in this sample may be carry-over from other donors' samples.

This clonotype occurred a few times. The rearrangement uses TRBV5-1 and TRBJ1-2, with TRBD1 as a possible D gene (5 bases). Germline V gene data show CDR1 as SGHRS and CDR2 as YFSETQ. Trimming removed 1 base from V and 6 bases from J, with 13 bases in between. This CDR3 has 14 amino acids. The CDR3 loop reads CASSLIGAPDGYTF. The CDR3 DNA reads TGCGCCAGCAGCTTGATAGGGGCGCCGGATGGCTACACCTTC.

On this clonotype: With a much larger clone just one base away, this may be a read error. J is TRBJ1-1 and V is TRBV7-8, with D perhaps matching TRBD1 (5 bases). CDR1 and CDR2 from the germline V gene are SGHVS and FQNEAQ. The CDR3 sequence is 13 residues long. In DNA form, the CDR3 reads TGTGCCAGCAGCTTGACAGATTACACTGAAGCTTACTTT. This sequence encodes CASSLTDYTEAYF.

This clonotype appeared a few times. The J gene is TRBJ2-1, the V gene TRBV3-1; no definite D call. Germline CDR1 is LGHDT and CDR2 is YNNKEL (reference sequence). The CDR3 extends over 17 amino acids. Trimming pared 2 bases from V and 0 bases from J, leaving 14 bases between. This CDR3 reads CASSQLVGLGSYNEQFF. CDR3 DNA: TGTGCCAGCAGCCAACTCGTCGGGCTGGGCTCCTACAATGAGCAGTTCTTC.

In its sample, this clonotype was seen a few times. J is TRBJ2-5 and V is TRBV4-1; D unclear. V lost 0 bases and J lost 9, with 17 bases in between. Germline V CDR1 and CDR2: MGHRA, YSYEKL. CDR3 length: 15 amino acids. This chain's CDR3 is CASSQESPGWAAQYF. The CDR3 coding sequence is TGCGCCAGCAGCCAAGAGAGCCCCGGGTGGGCGGCCCAGTACTTC.

In the case of this clonotype: The junction does not match germline at one end; this may be a read error. V gene TRBV27 combines with J gene TRBJ1-2, with D possibly being TRBD1 (5 bases). Germline V gene lookup returns CDR1 MNHEY and CDR2 SMNVEV (reference sequence). The CDR3 contains 14 residues. The DNA of the CDR3 is TGTGTCAGCAGTTTCGGGGGTGTAAACTATGGCTACACCTTC. Its protein product is CVSSFGGVNYGYTF.

This clonotype was counted a few times. The chain combines TRBV6-1 with TRBJ2-7; a possible D gene is TRBD2 (5 bases). The germline V gene has CDR1 MNHNS and CDR2 SASEGT. The CDR3 consists of 13 residues. Trimming stripped 8 bases from V and 3 bases from J, with 14 bases between. Written as DNA, the CDR3 is TGTGCCAGCGAAGGGAGCATACTCTACGAGCAGTACTTC. Translated: CASEGSILYEQYF.

The table lists this clonotype with a few counts. The chain recombines TRBV7-2 with TRBJ1-2; tentative D call: TRBD1 (5 bases). V was pared by 5 bases and J by 5 bases, with 18 bases between. CDR3 length equals 15 residues. Germline assignment: CDR1 SGHTA and CDR2 FQGNSA. The CDR3 here is CASSAWVGHQYGYTF. The CDR3, as DNA: TGTGCCAGCAGCGCATGGGTAGGACACCAGTATGGCTACACCTTC.

This clonotype showed up many times. This chain joins TRBV7-2 and TRBJ2-5; 12 nucleotides align to TRBD2. J was trimmed by 5 bases and V by 4 bases; bases with no gene match: 5. Germline CDR1 is SGHTA and CDR2 is FQGNSA. This CDR3 region has 15 residues. The CDR3 protein is CASSSGTSGWETQYF. The CDR3 DNA reads as TGTGCCAGCAGCTCCGGGACTAGCGGGTGGGAGACCCAGTACTTC.

Ten or more counts support this clonotype. The chain recombines TRBV7-2 with TRBJ2-2, with 11 bases fitting TRBD1. The germline V gene has CDR1 SGHTA and CDR2 FQGNSA. This CDR3 has 17 amino acids. V shed 2 bases, J shed 3 bases, and the junction held 5 bases outside the gene matches. The CDR3 bases are TGTGCCAGCAGCTTATGGGGGGACAGGGGGGACACCGGGGAGCTGTTTTTT. Protein product: CASSLWGDRGDTGELFF.

The chain recombines TRBV27 with TRBJ1-5; 12 nucleotides line up with TRBD1. CDR1 is MNHEY and CDR2 is SMNVEV in the germline V gene (reference sequence). V was pared by 8 bases and J by 1 base, with 0 bases of the junction left unmatched. The CDR3 is made up of 14 amino acids. CDR3 DNA: TGTGCCAGCGGGACAGGGGGCAGCAATCAGCCCCAGCATTTT. This codes for CASGTGGSNQPQHF.

The count of this clonotype is one. This chain joins TRBV12-3 or TRBV12-4 and TRBJ2-2, with 14 bases aligning to TRBD2. The trim removed 5 bases at V and 5 bases at J, leaving 4 bases unmatched. The CDR3 runs 16 residues. The CDR3 sequence: CASSVTSGGDTGELFF. The DNA of the CDR3 is TGTGCCAGCAGTGTGACTAGCGGGGGGGATACCGGGGAGCTGTTTTTT.

This clonotype has a handful of counts. This sequence joins TRBV10-3 and TRBJ2-3; the match to TRBD2 covers 9 bases. This CDR3 has 16 amino acids. Germline-derived CDR1 and CDR2 are ENHRY and SYGVKD. V shed 6 bases, J shed 0 bases, and the junction held 7 bases outside the gene matches. CDR3 in DNA: TGTGCCATCAGGGCCGGCGGGGGGGAAAGCACAGATACGCAGTATTTT. It specifies CAIRAGGGESTDTQYF.

The J gene is TRBJ2-1, the V gene TRBV14; 7 positions match TRBD2. The germline gives CDR1 SGHDN, CDR2 FVKESK. The V gene end was trimmed by 0 bases and the J gene end by 3 bases; junction bases not matched to a gene: 14. The CDR3 runs 19 residues. The CDR3, as DNA: TGTGCCAGCAGCCAAGATTATCGAGGGTCGGGGGGTGGCTACAATGAGCAGTTCTTC. As protein: CASSQDYRGSGGGYNEQFF.

The gene calls are TRBV29-1 and TRBJ2-1; unclear D gene. The V and J ends lost 6 bases and 5 bases respectively, with 11 bases between them. The germline V gene has CDR1 SQVTM and CDR2 ANQGSEA. The CDR3 extends over 12 amino acids. The CDR3 sequence is CSVATPNNEQFF. The CDR3 nucleotides read TGCAGCGTGGCTACACCGAACAATGAGCAGTTCTTC.

The chain carries TRBV15 and TRBJ2-5; maybe TRBD1 (6 bases). The CDR3 totals 15 residues. V was cut by 4 bases and J by 2 bases, with 14 bases left in between. Germline loops: CDR1 LNHNV, CDR2 YYDKDF (reference sequence). The CDR3 loop reads CATSIPGQTQETQYF. CDR3 in DNA: TGTGCCACCAGCATACCGGGACAAACACAAGAGACCCAGTACTTC.

The gene calls are TRBV7-6 and TRBJ2-6; 10 positions agree with TRBD1. Germline CDR1 and CDR2: SGHVS and FNYEAQ. There are 18 residues in the CDR3. J was trimmed by 0 bases and V by 5 bases; bases with no gene match: 7. The CDR3 region is CASSHGTGATSGANVLTF. Written as DNA, the CDR3 is TGTGCCAGCAGCCACGGGACAGGGGCGACCTCTGGGGCCAACGTCCTGACTTTC.

V and J are TRBV5-4 and TRBJ1-4; D may be TRBD1 (5 bases). This CDR3 spans 13 amino acids. V was clipped by 0 bases and J by 12 bases, with 12 bases between them. Germline CDR1 is SGHNT and CDR2 is YYREEE (reference sequence). DNA for the CDR3: TGTGCCAGCAGCTTGGAACGGGGGATGGAACTGTTTTTT. Translation gives CASSLERGMELFF.

The J gene is TRBJ2-1, the V gene TRBV7-9; D may match TRBD1 or TRBD2 (7 bases each). Germline CDR1 is SEHNR and CDR2 is FQNEAQ (reference sequence). V lost 1 base and J lost 8, with 18 bases in between. The length of the CDR3 is 16 residues. The CDR3 nucleotides are TGTGCCAGCAGCTTAGGAGGAGGCAGGGGGGGGTATGAGCAGTTCTTC. This gives the protein CASSLGGGRGGYEQFF. The complete variable domain, with remaining parts taken from reference TRBV7-9 and TRBJ2-1, reads DTGVSQNPRHKITKRGQNVTFRCDPISEHNRLYWYRQTLGQGPEFLTYFQNEAQLEKSRLLSDRFSAERPKGSFSTLEIQRTEQGDSAMYLCASSLGGGRGGYEQFFGPGTRLTVL.